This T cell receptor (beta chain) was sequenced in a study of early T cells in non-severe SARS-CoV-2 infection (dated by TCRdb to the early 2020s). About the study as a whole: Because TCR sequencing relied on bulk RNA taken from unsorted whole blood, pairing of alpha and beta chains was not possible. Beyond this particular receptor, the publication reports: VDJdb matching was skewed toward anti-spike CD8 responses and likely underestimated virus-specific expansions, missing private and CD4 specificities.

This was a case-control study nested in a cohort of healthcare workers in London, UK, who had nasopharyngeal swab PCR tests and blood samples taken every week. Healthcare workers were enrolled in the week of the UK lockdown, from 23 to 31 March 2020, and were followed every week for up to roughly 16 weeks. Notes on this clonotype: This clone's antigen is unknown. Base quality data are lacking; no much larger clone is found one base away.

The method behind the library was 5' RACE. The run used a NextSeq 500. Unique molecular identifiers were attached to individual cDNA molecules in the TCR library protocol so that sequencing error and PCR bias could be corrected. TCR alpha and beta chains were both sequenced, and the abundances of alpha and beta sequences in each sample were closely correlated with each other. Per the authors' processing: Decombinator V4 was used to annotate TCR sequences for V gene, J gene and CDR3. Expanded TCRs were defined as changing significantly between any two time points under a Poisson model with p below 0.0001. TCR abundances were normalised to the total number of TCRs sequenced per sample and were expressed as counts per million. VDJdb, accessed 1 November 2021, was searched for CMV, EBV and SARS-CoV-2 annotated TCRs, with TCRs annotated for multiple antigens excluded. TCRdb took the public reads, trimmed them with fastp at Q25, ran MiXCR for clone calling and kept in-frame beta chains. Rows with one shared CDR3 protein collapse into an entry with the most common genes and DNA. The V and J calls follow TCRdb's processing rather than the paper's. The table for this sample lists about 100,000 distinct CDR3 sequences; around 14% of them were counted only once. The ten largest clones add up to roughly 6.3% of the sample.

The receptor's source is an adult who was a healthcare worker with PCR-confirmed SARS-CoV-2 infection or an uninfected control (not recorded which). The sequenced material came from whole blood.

The DNA is TGTGCCAGCAGCGTGGGAGGGTCGGTCGGGGAGCTGTTTTTT. The resulting protein is CASSVGGSVGELFF. The chain employs TRBV9 and TRBJ2-2, with 7 junctional bases fitting TRBD2. From the germline V gene, CDR1 is SGDLS and CDR2 is YYNGEE. After removal of 2 bases from V and 7 bases from J, the junction retains 5 bases not matched to a gene. From the cysteine up to the phenylalanine, the CDR3 has a length of 14 residues. The retained sequence is limited to the CDR3, 42 bases, with the frame set at the first base.